What follows are 30 T cell receptor beta chains derived from one specimen sequenced in a study of T cell responses to AZD1222 COVID-19 vaccine. Profiling relied on immunoSEQ multiplex PCR, and the TCRdb table lists in-frame clones only, not all of them. This sample has approximately 65,000 clones, with 88% found just once. The sequencing here drew on peripheral blood, taken on day 0 of AZD1222 vaccination. These receptors were obtained from an adult in good health.

The chain joins TRBV2 to TRBJ2-1; 14 bases map to TRBD2. The CDR3 is 15 amino acids. J lost 8 bases, V lost 6 bases, and 6 bases had no gene match. Germline lookup yields CDR1 SNHLY and CDR2 FYNNEI. This CDR3 reads CASSGTSGRLYEQFF. The CDR3 nucleotides read TGTGCCAGCAGCGGGACTAGCGGGAGATTGTATGAGCAGTTCTTC.

The rearrangement links TRBV27 to TRBJ1-1; TRBD1 aligns across 9 bases. Trimming at V came to 2 bases and at J to 6 bases, leaving 16 bases not matched to a gene. The CDR3 length is 18 residues. Germline lookup yields CDR1 MNHEY and CDR2 SMNVEV (reference sequence). The CDR3: CASSLKGRTGAPSAEAFF. Here the CDR3 DNA reads TGTGCCAGCAGTTTAAAGGGCCGGACAGGGGCCCCCTCGGCTGAAGCTTTCTTT.

The V and J genes are TRBV6-1 and TRBJ2-1; 9 nucleotides agree with TRBD1. V was pared by 4 bases and J by 4 bases, with 8 bases of the junction left unmatched. Per the germline V gene, CDR1 is MNHNS and CDR2 is SASEGT. This CDR3 comprises 16 residues. CDR3 sequence: CASSGRTGAFYNEQFF. DNA for the CDR3: TGTGCCAGCAGTGGAAGGACAGGGGCCTTTTACAATGAGCAGTTCTTC.

The chain joins TRBV12-3 or TRBV12-4 to TRBJ2-2; D unresolved. Trimming stripped 6 bases from V and 5 bases from J, with 7 bases between. The CDR3 runs 12 residues. CDR3 loop: CASRQETGELFF. CDR3 nucleotide sequence: TGTGCCAGCAGACAAGAGACCGGGGAGCTGTTTTTT.

The chain employs TRBV28 and TRBJ1-5; no clear D. The germline V and J ends were trimmed by 2 bases and 5 bases, with 7 bases remaining between them. CDR1 and CDR2 (germline): MDHEN, SYDVKM. This CDR3 region has 13 residues. The CDR3 is CASSLKRYQPQHF. The CDR3 DNA reads TGTGCCAGCAGTTTAAAACGATATCAGCCCCAGCATTTT.

The rearrangement joins TRBV7-9 to TRBJ2-7; 11 bases align to TRBD2. The V gene end was trimmed by 5 bases and the J gene end by 11 bases; junction bases not matched to a gene: 11. This CDR3 spans 14 amino acids. In germline, CDR1 is SEHNR, CDR2 FQNEAQ (reference sequence). CDR3 sequence reads: CASSVGTSGPLEYF. CDR3 bases: TGTGCCAGCAGCGTTGGGACTAGCGGCCCCCTGGAGTACTTC.

This chain links TRBV29-1 with TRBJ2-1, with 8 bases aligning to TRBD1. This CDR3 contains 14 residues. The ends lost 7 bases at V and 10 bases at J; junction bases unmatched: 15. In germline, CDR1 is SQVTM, CDR2 ANQGSEA. CDR3 DNA sequence: TGCAGCGCTCCCCTTGGGACAGGTTCCCCCGAGCAGTTCTTC. Its protein product is CSAPLGTGSPEQFF.

V is TRBV27 and J is TRBJ2-5; 7 positions match TRBD2. Germline loops: CDR1 MNHEY, CDR2 SMNVEV (reference sequence). This CDR3 region has 16 residues. V lost 5 bases to trimming and J lost 1 base; unmatched junction nucleotides: 10. The CDR3 loop is CASSHTIAGAQETQYF. CDR3 DNA sequence: TGTGCCAGCAGTCATACTATAGCGGGTGCCCAAGAGACCCAGTACTTC.

This chain joins TRBV7-2 and TRBJ2-3; 8 nucleotides match TRBD2. Losses at the gene ends were 2 bases for V and 5 bases for J; bases not matched to a gene: 0. This CDR3 contains 13 residues. Germline values: CDR1 SGHTA, CDR2 FQGNSA. CDR3 loop: CASSLLAGDTQYF. The CDR3 nucleotides are TGTGCCAGCAGCTTACTAGCGGGAGATACGCAGTATTTT.

CDR3: CSVVRGQGHSNQPQHF. DNA for the CDR3: TGCAGCGTTGTCCGGGGACAGGGGCATAGCAATCAGCCCCAGCATTTT. The chain employs TRBV29-1 and TRBJ1-5; 10 bases match TRBD1. Germline V gives CDR1 SQVTM, CDR2 ANQGSEA. CDR3 length equals 16 residues. V lost 4 bases to trimming and J lost 0 bases; unmatched junction nucleotides: 6.

This clone was seen a few times. The chain recombines TRBV28 with TRBJ1-4, with 7 bases that match TRBD1. Trimming took 2 bases from V and 3 from J; bases not matched to a gene: 6. The V gene's germline CDR1 is MDHEN and CDR2 SYDVKM. This CDR3 contains 16 residues. CDR3 bases: TGTGCCAGCAGTTTAACCCGACAGGGTTCTAATGAAAAACTGTTTTTT. It translates to CASSLTRQGSNEKLFF.

Note on this clone: The junction differs from germline at one of its ends, possibly a read error. This rearrangement joins TRBV7-2 to TRBJ2-7, with D unclear. Germline-derived CDR1 and CDR2 are SGHTA and FQGNSA. The CDR3 runs to 13 residues. The CDR3 is CASSLDATYEQYF. CDR3 sequence (DNA): TGTGCCAGCAGCTTAGATGCGACCTACGAGCAGTACTTT.

The chain combines TRBV18 with TRBJ2-1; D ambiguous. Germline loops: CDR1 KGHSH, CDR2 LQKENI. The CDR3 length is 15 residues. The V gene lost 2 bases and the J gene lost 3 bases, with 11 bases spanning the gap. The CDR3 protein is CASSPGRANYNEQFF. The CDR3 DNA is TGTGCCAGCTCACCAGGACGCGCCAACTACAATGAGCAGTTCTTC.

This chain links TRBV7-2 with TRBJ1-2; D is uncertain. CDR1 is SGHTA and CDR2 is FQGNSA in the germline V gene. The CDR3 is made up of 13 amino acids. The V and J ends lost 2 bases and 0 bases respectively, with 4 bases between them. CDR3 DNA: TGTGCCAGCAGCTTAAGGACTAACTATGGCTACACCTTC. Its protein product is CASSLRTNYGYTF.

This clone was recorded once. This sequence joins TRBV9 and TRBJ1-3; D gene ambiguous. The V gene's germline CDR1 is SGDLS and CDR2 YYNGEE. V was pared by 4 bases and J by 2 bases, with 13 bases between. This CDR3 has 15 residues. This CDR3 is CASSPPTQAGNTIYF. CDR3 nucleotide sequence: TGTGCCAGCAGCCCCCCCACTCAGGCTGGAAACACCATATATTTT.

The chain employs TRBV4-1 and TRBJ2-7, with D hard to call. Trimming took off 0 bases at V and 3 bases at J, with 6 bases between the two ends. From germline, CDR1 is MGHRA and CDR2 YSYEKL. The CDR3 covers 13 residues. In DNA form, the CDR3 reads TGCGCCAGCAGCCAAGATGGAGTCTACGAGCAGTACTTC. Translation gives CASSQDGVYEQYF.

This clone appeared once. The chain has TRBV2 and TRBJ2-7, with 7 positions matching TRBD1. From germline, CDR1 is SNHLY and CDR2 FYNNEI. The CDR3 loop spans 14 amino acids. Trimming took 4 bases from V and 1 from J; bases not matched to a gene: 4. The DNA for the CDR3 is TGTGCCAGCAGTGCGTTACAGGGGTCCTACGAGCAGTACTTC. As protein: CASSALQGSYEQYF.

The J gene is TRBJ2-3, the V gene TRBV7-2, with TRBD2 matching over 7 bases. Germline lookup yields CDR1 SGHTA and CDR2 FQGNSA. V lost 1 base to trimming and J lost 1 base; unmatched junction nucleotides: 2. The CDR3 runs 15 residues. The CDR3 loop is CASSLVLARTDTQYF. CDR3 bases: TGTGCCAGCAGCTTAGTACTAGCGCGCACAGATACGCAGTATTTT.

The chain links TRBV20-1 to TRBJ2-1; TRBD2 aligns across 8 bases. The CDR3 spans 12 residues. Germline loops: CDR1 DFQATT, CDR2 SNEGSKA (reference sequence). V lost 3 bases, J lost 14 bases, and 9 bases stayed unmatched. The CDR3 protein is CSASQGLREEFF. The CDR3 DNA reads as TGCAGTGCTAGTCAAGGCTTGCGGGAGGAGTTCTTC.

This chain uses TRBV6-5 with TRBJ1-2; a possible D gene is TRBD1 (6 bases). Germline CDR1 reads MNHEY; CDR2 reads SVGAGI. Trimming took 8 bases from V and 3 from J, leaving 10 bases between them. This CDR3 has 12 amino acids. The CDR3 DNA sequence: TGTGCCAGCGCCGACAGGCACTATGGCTACACCTTC. As protein: CASADRHYGYTF.

V gene TRBV6-5 combines with J gene TRBJ2-3, with D possibly TRBD2 on 5 matching bases. The V gene lost 7 bases and the J gene lost 0 bases, with 11 bases spanning the gap. CDR3 length equals 14 residues. Germline V gives CDR1 MNHEY, CDR2 SVGAGI. The CDR3 is CASTPSWSTDTQYF. CDR3 bases: TGTGCCAGCACCCCTAGCTGGAGCACAGATACGCAGTATTTT.

The chain couples TRBV4-1 to TRBJ1-3, with TRBD1 matching 10 bases. The CDR3 is 17 residues long. The trim removed 5 bases at V and 0 bases at J, leaving 7 bases unmatched. Germline lookup yields CDR1 MGHRA and CDR2 YSYEKL. CDR3 loop: CASSSGTGAFSGNTIYF. As DNA, the CDR3 is TGCGCCAGCAGCTCTGGGACAGGGGCCTTCTCTGGAAACACCATATATTTT.

The V call is TRBV5-1, the J call TRBJ2-3; D is undetermined. This CDR3 region has 16 residues. V lost 4 bases and J lost 0, with 15 bases in between. Germline V gives CDR1 SGHRS, CDR2 YFSETQ. The CDR3 spells CASSLLTTSSTDTQYF. In nucleotides, the CDR3 is TGCGCCAGCAGCCTACTGACAACATCTAGCACAGATACGCAGTATTTT.

The chain recombines TRBV6-1 with TRBJ1-2, with D perhaps TRBD1 (5 bases). This CDR3 comprises 16 residues. The germline CDR1 and CDR2 sequences are MNHNS and SASEGT. Trimming shortened V by 3 bases and J by 2 bases, and 16 bases separated the two germline ends. DNA for the CDR3: TGTGCCAGCAGTGAGGAGGCGGGGGGAGGAAACTATGGCTACACCTTC. It translates to CASSEEAGGGNYGYTF.

V usage is TRBV10-3 and J usage is TRBJ2-7, with D tentatively TRBD1 (6 bases). V lost 2 bases, J lost 2 bases, and 13 bases lay in between. Germline lookup yields CDR1 ENHRY and CDR2 SYGVKD. This CDR3 region has 15 residues. CDR3 sequence reads: CAISEGLGQPYEQYF. The DNA for the CDR3 is TGTGCCATCAGTGAGGGGCTTGGACAGCCCTACGAGCAGTACTTC.

In its sample, this clone was seen once. The CDR3: CSAWAGHMNTEAFF. The CDR3 DNA follows: TGCAGCGCCTGGGCGGGACACATGAACACTGAAGCTTTCTTT. The V and J genes are TRBV29-1 and TRBJ1-1; a weak D match, TRBD1 (6 bases). This CDR3 contains 14 residues. Germline loops: CDR1 SQVTM, CDR2 ANQGSEA. The germline V and J ends were trimmed by 7 bases and 0 bases, with 15 bases remaining between them.

As DNA, the CDR3 is TGTGCCTGGAGCCCAACCGGCAGGCCGCGGGACACTGAAGCTTTCTTT. Its protein product is CAWSPTGRPRDTEAFF. This chain links TRBV30 with TRBJ1-1; no firm D call. V lost 3 bases and J 3 bases, leaving 20 bases between the germline ends. Germline CDR1 reads GTSNPN; CDR2 reads SVGIG (reference sequence). The CDR3 has 16 amino acids.

This clone has a single count. The V gene is TRBV14, the J gene TRBJ2-1; D not certain. Germline V gene lookup returns CDR1 SGHDN and CDR2 FVKESK. CDR3 length: 11 residues. Trimming took off 4 bases at V and 5 bases at J, with 3 bases between the two ends. CDR3: CASSRDNEQFF. CDR3 nucleotides: TGTGCCAGCAGCCGGGACAATGAGCAGTTCTTC. The variable domain in full, with the rest retrieved from reference TRBV14 and TRBJ2-1, is EAGVTQFPSHSVIEKGQTVTLRCDPISGHDNLYWYRRVMGKEIKFLLHFVKESKQDESGMPNNRFLAERTGGTYSTLKVQPAELEDSGVYFCASSRDNEQFFGPGTRLTVL.

The chain couples TRBV18 to TRBJ2-1; D remains ambiguous. Looked up from germline, CDR1 is KGHSH and CDR2 is LQKENI. The germline V and J ends were trimmed by 3 bases and 5 bases, with 14 bases remaining between them. The length of the CDR3 is 15 residues. CDR3 bases: TGTGCCAGCTCACCCTGGACGGCAGGAAACAATGAGCAGTTCTTC. This codes for CASSPWTAGNNEQFF.

This chain links TRBV5-1 with TRBJ2-3; no definite D call. With 1 base removed from V and 5 bases from J, the gap between germline ends came to 11 bases. This CDR3 has 14 amino acids. CDR1 is SGHRS, CDR2 YFSETQ, per germline. The CDR3 protein is CASSLLLVGDTQYF. For the CDR3, the DNA is TGCGCCAGCAGCTTGTTGTTAGTTGGAGATACGCAGTATTTT. Full variable domain (remainder filled in from reference TRBV5-1 and TRBJ2-3): KAGVTQTPRYLIKTRGQQVTLSCSPISGHRSVSWYQQTPGQGLQFLFEYFSETQRNKGNFPGRFSGRQFSNSRSEMNVSTLELGDSALYLCASSLLLVGDTQYFGPGTRLTVL.